The sequence of this T cell receptor beta chain was determined in a study of siplizumab effects on memory and regulatory T cells. Profiling relied on immunoSEQ multiplex PCR, and the TCRdb table lists in-frame clones only, not all of them. The sample holds some 100,000 clones, roughly 96% seen once. The sequenced material came from naive CD4+ T cells sorted from blood. The source is a human donor in good health.

DNA of the CDR3: TGTGCCAGCTCACCACTGGGCGGAAACACTGAAGCTTTCTTT. Encoded protein: CASSPLGGNTEAFF. J is TRBJ1-1 and V is TRBV18; D is unclear. The CDR3 extends over 14 amino acids. Germline-derived CDR1 and CDR2 are KGHSH and LQKENI. Trimming left V 1 base short and J 2 bases short, with 8 bases between.